This TCR beta chain was identified during a study of T cell responses to AZD1222 COVID-19 vaccine. Study-wide points: At study baseline, merely about 6 AZD1222 recipients were seropositive. Donors, mostly white British, included more females; clonal diversity was possibly underestimated. Spike was spanned by vaccine-associated CD4 TCRs, which were dominant at 160-218 and 743-854. The study sampled repertoires only after the peak T cell response.

Comment on this clone: The antigen remains unidentified.

CDR3 length: 13 amino acids. CDR1 and CDR2 (germline): LNHDA, SQIVND (reference sequence). Trimming pared 6 bases from V and 6 bases from J, leaving 12 bases between. Some clones are missing from TCRdb's copy, which holds only in-frame ones; the method was immunoSEQ multiplex PCR. In the table there are approximately 160,000 clones, about 90% of which are singletons. The material sequenced was peripheral blood, taken 28 days after the second AZD1222 dose. This sequence originates from an adult who received the AZD1222 COVID-19 vaccine. The V gene is TRBV19, the J gene TRBJ1-5, with a possible D match to TRBD1 (6 bases). CDR3 DNA sequence: TGTGCCAGTAGGGGGGGGCAGGGTCAGCCCCAGCATTTT. Translation gives CASRGGQGQPQHF. The full variable domain, rest sourced from reference TRBV19 and TRBJ1-5, is DGGITQSPKYLFRKEGQNVTLSCEQNLNHDAMYWYRQDPGQGLRLIYYSQIVNDFQKGDIAEGYSVSREKKESFPLTVTSAQKNPTAFYLCASRGGQGQPQHFGDGTRLSIL.